One sample yielded the 27 T cell receptor beta chains listed below, sequenced in a study of cytomegalovirus exposure and HLA in healthy donors. The PCR was carried out with 60 Vbeta primers and 13 Jbeta primers. This table comes from immunoSEQ multiplex PCR, and its TCRdb copy is limited to in-frame clones, with some not included. This table holds 150,000 to 200,000 clones, about 90% found once. Material: PBMCs. These receptors were collected from a girl under three years old in good health and CMV-seronegative.

The chain combines TRBV6-5 with TRBJ2-3, with TRBD2 as a possible D gene (5 bases). Trimming removed 0 bases from V and 0 bases from J, with 10 bases in between. This CDR3 region has 16 residues. Looked up from germline, CDR1 is MNHEY and CDR2 is SVGAGI. CDR3 protein: CASSYSYSASTDTQYF. CDR3 nucleotide sequence: TGTGCCAGCAGTTACTCATATAGCGCTAGCACAGATACGCAGTATTTT.

As regards this clone: Distinct nucleotide sequences in the sample also encode this CDR3. The V call is TRBV9, the J call TRBJ1-1; D gene unclear. Germline CDR1 SGDLS, CDR2 YYNGEE. The CDR3 sequence is 15 residues long. Trimming left V 0 bases short and J 0 bases short, with 9 bases between. The CDR3 sequence: CASSVDSTVNTEAFF. The CDR3 nucleotides read TGTGCCAGCAGCGTAGACTCAACAGTGAACACTGAAGCTTTCTTT. Looking up the rest from reference TRBV9 and TRBJ1-1 gives the full variable domain: DSGVTQTPKHLITATGQRVTLRCSPRSGDLSVYWYQQSLDQGLQFLIQYYNGEERAKGNILERFSAQQFPDLHSELNLSSLELGDSALYFCASSVDSTVNTEAFFGQGTRLTVV.

The chain carries TRBV7-6 and TRBJ1-3, with a tentative D call TRBD1 (5 bases). V lost 5 bases to trimming and J lost 1 base, with 12 bases between them. Per germline, CDR1 SGHVS and CDR2 FNYEAQ. This CDR3 comprises 15 residues. CDR3 bases: TGTGCCAGCAGCCACCGGGACTCATCTGGAAACACCATATATTTT. This codes for CASSHRDSSGNTIYF.

The chain combines TRBV30 with TRBJ2-3; 10 bases agree with TRBD2. Germline V CDR1 and CDR2: GTSNPN, SVGIG (reference sequence). The ends lost 2 bases at V and 3 bases at J; junction bases unmatched: 11. The CDR3 contains 17 residues. CDR3 DNA: TGTGCCTGGAGTAAGGGGCTAGCGGGGGCCGGGACAGATACGCAGTATTTT. This translates into CAWSKGLAGAGTDTQYF.

The chain recombines TRBV5-4 with TRBJ2-3; maybe TRBD2 (6 bases). The V end was cut by 7 bases, the J end by 5 bases, with 8 bases between. The CDR3 has 11 amino acids. Germline V gene data show CDR1 as SGHNT and CDR2 as YYREEE (reference sequence). CDR3 DNA sequence: TGTGCCAGCGCCGGGGGAGATACGCAGTATTTT. This codes for CASAGGDTQYF.

The chain joins TRBV19 to TRBJ2-6; 7 bases agree with TRBD1. With V trimmed by 5 bases and J by 0 bases, 10 bases remained unmatched. Looked up from germline, CDR1 is LNHDA and CDR2 is SQIVND (reference sequence). The CDR3 spans 18 residues. The CDR3 here is CASSQGDSNPSGANVLTF. For the CDR3, the DNA is TGTGCCAGTAGTCAAGGGGACAGCAACCCCTCTGGGGCCAACGTCCTGACTTTC.

The chain recombines TRBV5-1 with TRBJ2-2; D uncertain. The CDR3 is 15 residues long. The germline V gene has CDR1 SGHRS and CDR2 YFSETQ. Trimming cost V 0 bases and J 6 bases, with 12 bases left between them. CDR3 coding DNA: TGCGCCAGCAGCTTGGGACCTGCTGCGGCCGGGGAGCTGTTTTTT. This encodes CASSLGPAAAGELFF.

This chain links TRBV11-1 with TRBJ2-7, with 11 bases identical to TRBD1. CDR3 length: 14 residues. The germline V gene encodes CDR1 SGHAT and CDR2 FQDESV (reference sequence). J lost 4 bases, V lost 4 bases, and 3 bases had no gene match. The DNA of the CDR3 is TGTGCCAGCAGCTCCGGGACAGGGGGTTACGAGCAGTACTTC. It yields the protein CASSSGTGGYEQYF. The variable domain in full, completed from reference TRBV11-1 and TRBJ2-7, reads EAEVAQSPRYKITEKSQAVAFWCDPISGHATLYWYRQILGQGPELLVQFQDESVVDDSQLPKDRFSAERLKGVDSTLKIQPAELGDSAMYLCASSSGTGGYEQYFGPGTRLTVT.

The rearrangement uses TRBV19 and TRBJ1-4; 8 bases map to TRBD1. Germline V gene lookup returns CDR1 LNHDA and CDR2 SQIVND (reference sequence). The CDR3 contains 14 residues. V lost 5 bases to trimming and J lost 5 bases; unmatched junction nucleotides: 4. CDR3 DNA sequence: TGTGCCAGTAGTGTCCAGGGGGCAAATGAAAAACTGTTTTTT. It translates to CASSVQGANEKLFF.

As concerns this clone: The junction and the germline gene differ at one end; a read error may be behind it. This chain uses TRBV9 with TRBJ2-7; 14 bases are a match to TRBD2. In germline, CDR1 is SGDLS, CDR2 YYNGEE. The CDR3 contains 16 residues. CDR3 nucleotides: TGTGCCAGCAGCGCAACCGGGACTAGCGGGGGTCCCCCAGGAGACTTC. Translated, it gives CASSATGTSGGPPGDF.

This clone was observed a single time. The J gene is TRBJ2-7, the V gene TRBV5-1, with D possibly TRBD1 on 8 matching bases. CDR1 SGHRS and CDR2 YFSETQ come from the germline V gene. The CDR3 spans 18 residues. V lost 0 bases and J lost 2, with 21 bases in between. CDR3 coding DNA: TGCGCCAGCAGCTTGGGTGGGGGGGACAGGACTTACACCTACGAGCAGTACTTC. It specifies CASSLGGGDRTYTYEQYF.

The gene calls are TRBV7-9 and TRBJ2-7; maybe TRBD1 (6 bases). Trimming removed 1 base from V and 5 bases from J, with 12 bases in between. The CDR3 is 14 residues long. Germline V gives CDR1 SEHNR, CDR2 FQNEAQ (reference sequence). In nucleotides, the CDR3 is TGTGCCAGCAGCTTAGGGGACACCACGGACGAGCAGTACTTC. Translated: CASSLGDTTDEQYF.

V gene TRBV6-5 combines with J gene TRBJ1-2, with TRBD1 matching over 7 bases. Per the germline V gene, CDR1 is MNHEY and CDR2 is SVGAGI. This CDR3 has 15 amino acids. The V gene end was trimmed by 2 bases and the J gene end by 2 bases; junction bases not matched to a gene: 5. Here the CDR3 DNA reads TGTGCCAGCAGTTACAACCGGGACAGAAACTATGGCTACACCTTC. Translated: CASSYNRDRNYGYTF.

This clone was counted between two and nine times. The rearrangement joins TRBV5-4 to TRBJ2-3; 12 bases align to TRBD1. Germline-derived CDR1 and CDR2 are SGHNT and YYREEE (reference sequence). The CDR3 extends over 16 amino acids. Germline trimming cut 3 bases from V and 1 base from J; bases unmatched to any gene: 3. The CDR3 region has the DNA TGTGCCAGCAGCTCGGGGACAGGGGGCGGCACAGATACGCAGTATTTT. It specifies CASSSGTGGGTDTQYF.

The genes are TRBV7-6 and TRBJ2-6; D call uncertain. This CDR3 spans 18 amino acids. Deletions cut 2 bases from V and 0 bases from J, with 14 bases between. Germline lookup yields CDR1 SGHVS and CDR2 FNYEAQ. CDR3 loop: CASSLPPTQSSGANVLTF. The DNA for the CDR3 is TGTGCCAGCAGCTTACCTCCGACACAGAGCTCTGGGGCCAACGTCCTGACTTTC.

The chain joins TRBV30 to TRBJ1-1; D is perhaps TRBD1 (5 bases). CDR1 is GTSNPN and CDR2 is SVGIG in the germline V gene (reference sequence). Between the trimmed V and J ends, which lost 6 bases and 0 bases, there was a span of 8 bases. CDR3 length: 12 residues. CDR3 nucleotide sequence: TGTGCCTGTGACAGAGTGAACACTGAAGCTTTCTTT. It translates to CACDRVNTEAFF.

As to this clone: The junction shows a germline mismatch at one end, possibly a read error. V is TRBV7-9 and J is TRBJ2-6, with a possible D match to TRBD1 (6 bases). Germline assignment: CDR1 SEHNR and CDR2 FQNEAQ (reference sequence). This CDR3 has 16 residues. The CDR3: CASSPRQVSGANVLAF. The DNA of the CDR3 is TGTGCCAGCAGCCCCCGACAGGTCTCTGGGGCCAACGTCCTGGCTTTC.

The chain employs TRBV7-9 and TRBJ1-2, with D perhaps TRBD1 (5 bases). Germline values: CDR1 SEHNR, CDR2 FQNEAQ (reference sequence). V gave up 1 base and J gave up 3 bases, with 12 bases separating them. The CDR3 has 15 residues. Here the CDR3 DNA reads TGTGCCAGCAGCTTAGGTGGGGGGTCGGACTATGGCTACACCTTC. Its protein is CASSLGGGSDYGYTF. The variable domain in full, completed from reference TRBV7-9 and TRBJ1-2, reads DTGVSQNPRHKITKRGQNVTFRCDPISEHNRLYWYRQTLGQGPEFLTYFQNEAQLEKSRLLSDRFSAERPKGSFSTLEIQRTEQGDSAMYLCASSLGGGSDYGYTFGSGTRLTVV.

The chain carries TRBV11-2 and TRBJ2-1, with D possibly matching TRBD2 (6 bases). This CDR3 is 14 amino acids long. Germline CDR1 is SGHAT and CDR2 is FQNNGV. Deletions cut 5 bases from V and 2 bases from J, with 10 bases between. CDR3 in DNA: TGTGCCAGCAGCCCTCGGAGGGCCTACAATGAGCAGTTCTTC. This gives the protein CASSPRRAYNEQFF.

The rearrangement links TRBV27 to TRBJ2-7; 10 bases are a match to TRBD2. CDR3 length: 17 residues. With V trimmed by 2 bases and J by 6 bases, 13 bases remained unmatched. Germline V CDR1 and CDR2: MNHEY, SMNVEV (reference sequence). The CDR3 loop reads CASSLGLAGALPGEQYF. CDR3 nucleotide sequence: TGTGCCAGCAGTTTAGGGCTAGCGGGAGCACTTCCCGGCGAGCAGTACTTC.

This rearrangement joins TRBV2 to TRBJ2-7; 14 positions agree with TRBD2. The J segment lost 2 bases and the V segment lost 4 bases, leaving 28 bases of the junction unmatched. CDR3 length: 24 amino acids. The germline V gene encodes CDR1 SNHLY and CDR2 FYNNEI. CDR3 bases: TGTGCCAGCAGTGCCCCGCGGGGTACCTTTGGACTAGCGGGAGGACTTTACGTCCCCTACGAGCAGTACTTC. Translated, it gives CASSAPRGTFGLAGGLYVPYEQYF.

CDR3 residues: CASSIGLAWQETQYF. CDR3 sequence (DNA): TGTGCCAGTAGTATTGGTCTAGCGTGGCAAGAGACCCAGTACTTC. The chain carries TRBV19 and TRBJ2-5; the D gene is possibly TRBD2 (6 bases). Per germline, CDR1 LNHDA and CDR2 SQIVND (reference sequence). The CDR3 contains 15 residues. Deletions cut 3 bases from V and 2 bases from J, with 13 bases between. Drawing the rest from reference TRBV19 and TRBJ2-5, the complete variable domain is DGGITQSPKYLFRKEGQNVTLSCEQNLNHDAMYWYRQDPGQGLRLIYYSQIVNDFQKGDIAEGYSVSREKKESFPLTVTSAQKNPTAFYLCASSIGLAWQETQYFGPGTRLLVL.

This clone was seen once. This chain connects TRBV5-1 to TRBJ2-7; 14 bases line up with TRBD2. The CDR3 sequence is 18 residues long. V trimming: 0 bases; J trimming: 1 base; junction bases outside the gene matches: 6. CDR1 and CDR2 from the germline V gene are SGHRS and YFSETQ. The CDR3 coding sequence is TGCGCCAGCAGCTTGGGACTAGCGGGAGGGCCGGCGTCCTACGAGCAGTACTTC. It codes for CASSLGLAGGPASYEQYF.

The chain employs TRBV4-1 and TRBJ2-3; 8 positions agree with TRBD2. The V gene's germline CDR1 is MGHRA and CDR2 YSYEKL. This CDR3 is built from 19 residues. With 4 bases clipped from V and 1 base from J, the junction kept 16 bases outside the gene matches. CDR3 sequence: CASSLPGLAGRSGTDTQYF. CDR3 DNA sequence: TGCGCCAGCAGCCTACCGGGGCTAGCGGGCCGATCAGGCACAGATACGCAGTATTTT.

The genes are TRBV9 and TRBJ2-5; D is unresolved. Trimming took off 0 bases at V and 3 bases at J, with 9 bases between the two ends. Germline lookup yields CDR1 SGDLS and CDR2 YYNGEE. The CDR3 covers 14 residues. The CDR3 reads CASSVGGLKETQYF. The CDR3 DNA reads TGTGCCAGCAGCGTAGGAGGCTTAAAAGAGACCCAGTACTTC.

This clone has only a few counts. The J gene is TRBJ1-2, the V gene TRBV21-1; the table's D call TRBD1 went unverified against the DNA. TRBV21-1 is listed as a pseudogene. CDR3 length: 16 amino acids. CDR3 in DNA: TGTGCCAGCACCTACCCCGGGACAGGGGAGGGGTATGGCTACACCTTC. This gives the protein CASTYPGTGEGYGYTF.

This clone was found once. The chain carries TRBV18 and TRBJ1-5, with TRBD1 matching over 8 bases. Trimming cost V 5 bases and J 0 bases; bases outside gene matches: 9. In germline, CDR1 is KGHSH, CDR2 LQKENI. The CDR3 is 17 residues long. The CDR3 coding sequence is TGTGCCAGCTCATCAACAGGGGGGTACGGTAGCAATCAGCCCCAGCATTTT. Translating gives CASSSTGGYGSNQPQHF. Full variable domain (rest looked up from reference TRBV18 and TRBJ1-5): NAGVMQNPRHLVRRRGQEARLRCSPMKGHSHVYWYRQLPEEGLKFMVYLQKENIIDESGMPKERFSAEFPKEGPSILRIQQVVRGDSAAYFCASSSTGGYGSNQPQHFGDGTRLSIL.